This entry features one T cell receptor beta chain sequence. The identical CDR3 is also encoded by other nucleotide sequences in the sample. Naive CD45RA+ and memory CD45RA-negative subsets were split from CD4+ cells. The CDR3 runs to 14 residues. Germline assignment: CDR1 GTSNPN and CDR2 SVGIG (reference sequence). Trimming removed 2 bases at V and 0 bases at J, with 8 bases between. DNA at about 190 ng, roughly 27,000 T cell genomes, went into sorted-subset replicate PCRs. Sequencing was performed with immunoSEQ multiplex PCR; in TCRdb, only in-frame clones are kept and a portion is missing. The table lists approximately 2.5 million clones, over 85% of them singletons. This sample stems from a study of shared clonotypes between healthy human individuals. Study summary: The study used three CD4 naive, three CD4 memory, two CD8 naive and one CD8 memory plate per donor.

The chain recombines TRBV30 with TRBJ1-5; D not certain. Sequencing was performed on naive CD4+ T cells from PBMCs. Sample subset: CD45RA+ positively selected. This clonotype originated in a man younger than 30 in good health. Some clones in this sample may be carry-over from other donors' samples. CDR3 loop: CAWSLMASNQPQHF. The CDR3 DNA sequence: TGTGCCTGGAGTTTGATGGCTAGCAATCAGCCCCAGCATTTT.